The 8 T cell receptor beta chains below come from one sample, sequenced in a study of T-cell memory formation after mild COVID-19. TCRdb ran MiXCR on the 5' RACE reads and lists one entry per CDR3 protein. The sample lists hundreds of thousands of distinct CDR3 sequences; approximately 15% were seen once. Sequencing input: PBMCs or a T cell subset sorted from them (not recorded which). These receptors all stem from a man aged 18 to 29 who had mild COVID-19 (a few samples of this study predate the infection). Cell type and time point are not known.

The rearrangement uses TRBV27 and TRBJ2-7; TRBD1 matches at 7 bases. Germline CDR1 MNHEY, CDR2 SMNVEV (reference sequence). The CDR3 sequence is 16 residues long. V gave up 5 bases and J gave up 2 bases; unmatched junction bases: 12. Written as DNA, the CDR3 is TGTGCCAGCAGTCCATCAACGACAGGGATCCCCTACGAGCAGTACGTC. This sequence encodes CASSPSTTGIPYEQYV.

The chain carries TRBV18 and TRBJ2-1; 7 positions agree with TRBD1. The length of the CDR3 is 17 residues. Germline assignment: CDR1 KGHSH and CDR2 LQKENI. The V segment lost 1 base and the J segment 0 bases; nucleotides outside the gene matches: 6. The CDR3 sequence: CASSPRQGVGSYNEQFF. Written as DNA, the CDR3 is TGTGCCAGCTCACCACGACAGGGTGTAGGCTCCTACAATGAGCAGTTCTTC. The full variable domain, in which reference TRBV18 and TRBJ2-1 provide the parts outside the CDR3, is NAGVMQNPRHLVRRRGQEARLRCSPMKGHSHVYWYRQLPEEGLKFMVYLQKENIIDESGMPKERFSAEFPKEGPSILRIQQVVRGDSAAYFCASSPRQGVGSYNEQFFGPGTRLTVL.

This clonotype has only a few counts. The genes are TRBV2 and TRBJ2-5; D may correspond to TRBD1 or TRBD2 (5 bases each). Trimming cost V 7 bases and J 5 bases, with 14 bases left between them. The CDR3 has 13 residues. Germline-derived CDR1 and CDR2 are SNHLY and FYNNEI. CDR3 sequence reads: CASNPGAWETQYF. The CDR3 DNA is TGTGCCAGCAATCCCGGGGCGTGGGAGACCCAGTACTTC.

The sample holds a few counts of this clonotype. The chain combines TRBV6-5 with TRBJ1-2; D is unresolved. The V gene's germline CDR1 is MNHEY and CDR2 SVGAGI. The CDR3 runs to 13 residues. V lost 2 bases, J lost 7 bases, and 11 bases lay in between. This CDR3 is CASSYGGVGGYTF. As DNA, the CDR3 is TGTGCCAGCAGTTACGGTGGTGTGGGTGGCTACACCTTC.

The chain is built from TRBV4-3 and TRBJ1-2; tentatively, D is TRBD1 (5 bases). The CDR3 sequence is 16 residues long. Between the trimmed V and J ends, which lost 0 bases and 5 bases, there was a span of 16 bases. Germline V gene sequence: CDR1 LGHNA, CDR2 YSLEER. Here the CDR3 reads CASSQEVAGGGYGYTF. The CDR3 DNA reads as TGCGCCAGCAGCCAAGAAGTTGCGGGGGGTGGTTATGGCTACACCTTC.

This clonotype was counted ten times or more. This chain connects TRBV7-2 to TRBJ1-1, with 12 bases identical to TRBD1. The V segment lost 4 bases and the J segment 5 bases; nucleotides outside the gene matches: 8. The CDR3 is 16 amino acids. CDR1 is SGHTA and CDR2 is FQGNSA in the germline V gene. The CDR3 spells CASSSGQGAGGTEAFF. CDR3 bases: TGTGCCAGCAGCTCGGGACAGGGGGCTGGGGGGACTGAAGCTTTCTTT. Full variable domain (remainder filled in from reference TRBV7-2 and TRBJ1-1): GAGVSQSPSNKVTEKGKDVELRCDPISGHTALYWYRQSLGQGLEFLIYFQGNSAPDKSGLPSDRFSAERTGGSVSTLTIQRTQQEDSAVYLCASSSGQGAGGTEAFFGQGTRLTVV.

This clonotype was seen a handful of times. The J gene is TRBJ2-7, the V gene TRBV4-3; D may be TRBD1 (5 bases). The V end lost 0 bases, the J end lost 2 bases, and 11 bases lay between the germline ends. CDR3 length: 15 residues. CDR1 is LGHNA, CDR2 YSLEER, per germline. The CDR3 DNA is TGCGCCAGCAGCCAAGAAGGGCAGGGCACCTACGAGCAGTACTTC. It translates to CASSQEGQGTYEQYF.

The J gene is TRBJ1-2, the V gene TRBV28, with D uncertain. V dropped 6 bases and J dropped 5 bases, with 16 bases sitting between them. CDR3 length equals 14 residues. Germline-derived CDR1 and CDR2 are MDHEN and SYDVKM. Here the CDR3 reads CASSPGPYEYGYTF. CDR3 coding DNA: TGTGCCAGCAGCCCTGGGCCGTACGAGTATGGCTACACCTTC.